The clone carrying this T cell receptor beta chain has more than one count but fewer than ten. The antigen remains undetermined. This sample was taken from a study of identical twins. Trimming shortened V by 2 bases and J by 0 bases, and 14 bases separated the two germline ends. Per germline, CDR1 LGHNA and CDR2 YSLEER. This CDR3 is built from 16 residues. Using its own MiXCR run on the 5' RACE reads, TCRdb lists one record per CDR3 protein. Of over 250,000 distinct CDR3 sequences in the sample, just under 9.5% were seen once. Study results and limitations: A lower insertion count was a feature of abundant cord blood beta clonotypes, with no such feature in memory repertoires.

Healthy Caucasians made up all donors. In addition, the sample was reused for a study of yellow fever vaccine responses in identical twins.

The sequence was collected from a woman younger than 30 in good health. This chain joins TRBV4-3 and TRBJ2-7; D is perhaps TRBD1 (6 bases). The sample consisted of CD8+ T cells sorted from blood. DNA for the CDR3: TGCGCCAGCAGCCAAACAACAGGGTTGAACTCCTACGAGCAGTACTTC. The encoded protein is CASSQTTGLNSYEQYF.